This is a list of T cell receptor beta chains from one sample in a study of blood T cell repertoires in COVID-19. Method: immunoSEQ multiplex PCR; TCRdb's copy keeps in-frame clones and lacks some. The sample has 200,000 to 250,000 clones, about 90% seen once. Sample: peripheral blood. These receptors all stem from an elderly man with acute or convalescent COVID-19. Both conserved end residues are part of each CDR3. The D gene is left open where the match is weak. Clone sizes are given selectively: once, few, many, or a class where the clone is expanded.

V: TRBV7-6
size: NA
D: NA
J: TRBJ1-5
DNA: TGTGCCAGCAGCCTAAGGACAGTAGGCCAGCCCCAGCATTTT
CDR3: CASSLRTVGQPQHF

V: TRBV5-1
size: NA
D: TRBD1
J: TRBJ1-6
DNA: TGCGCCAGCAGCGGGGGGACAGCGGCAGGGAGACCCCTCCACTTT
CDR3: CASSGGTAAGRPLHF

V: TRBV7-9
size: NA
D: NA
J: TRBJ2-3
DNA: TGTGCCAGCAGCTTAGTCAGGACAGAAGCTAAAGATACGCAGTATTTT
CDR3: CASSLVRTEAKDTQYF

V: TRBV19
size: NA
D: TRBD1
J: TRBJ1-5
DNA: TGTGCCAGTAGTATAGATGAGGGACAGGGTAGCAATCAGCCCCAGCATTTT
CDR3: CASSIDEGQGSNQPQHF

V: TRBV2
size: NA
D: NA
J: TRBJ2-7
DNA: TGTGCCAGCAGTTCCGGGACTCCAGGCTCGGAGCAGTACTTC
CDR3: CASSSGTPGSEQYF

V: TRBV27
size: few
D: TRBD2
J: TRBJ2-7
DNA: TGTGCCAGCCGCCCTAGCGGCTCCTACGAGCAGTACTTC
CDR3: CASRPSGSYEQYF

V: TRBV12-3/TRBV12-4
size: NA
D: NA
J: TRBJ1-2
DNA: TGTGCCAGCAGTTTACAGGAAGACTATGGCTACACCTTC
CDR3: CASSLQEDYGYTF

V: TRBV27
size: NA
D: NA
J: TRBJ1-5
DNA: TGTGCCAGCAGTCCCCAACAGTTACCGAATCAGCCCCAGCATTTT
CDR3: CASSPQQLPNQPQHF

V: TRBV6-1
size: NA
D: TRBD1
J: TRBJ1-5
DNA: TGTGCCAGCAGGTTGACAGGGGGGAGCAATCAGCCCCAGCATTTT
CDR3: CASRLTGGSNQPQHF

V: TRBV4-2
size: NA
D: TRBD2
J: TRBJ2-7
DNA: TGTGCCAGCAGCCAAGGGCTAGCGGCCATACCCTACGGGCAGTACTTC
CDR3: CASSQGLAAIPYGQYF

V: TRBV7-2
size: NA
D: NA
J: TRBJ1-2
DNA: TGTGCCAGCAGCTTCGACACTAACTATGGCTACACCTTC
CDR3: CASSFDTNYGYTF

V: TRBV7-9
size: NA
D: NA
J: TRBJ1-2
DNA: TGTGCCAGCAGCCCACAGGGAGGGGTAGGCTACACCTTC
CDR3: CASSPQGGVGYTF

V: TRBV19
size: NA
D: NA
J: TRBJ1-4
DNA: TGTGCCAGTAGTGTGGGCGGGGATAATGAAAAACTGTTTTTT
CDR3: CASSVGGDNEKLFF

V: TRBV15
size: NA
D: NA
J: TRBJ1-4
DNA: TGTGCCACCAGCAGAGATTTCAGGGGCAATGAAAAACTGTTTTTT
CDR3: CATSRDFRGNEKLFF

V: TRBV5-3
size: NA
D: NA
J: TRBJ2-7
DNA: TGTGCCAGAAGCTTGATCAGGGGCGTCCACGAGCAGTACTTC
CDR3: CARSLIRGVHEQYF

V: TRBV5-1
size: NA
D: TRBD1
J: TRBJ1-3
DNA: TGCGCCAGCAGCCCCCACGGGACAGGGGTGAACACCATATATTTT
CDR3: CASSPHGTGVNTIYF

V: TRBV2
size: NA
D: TRBD1
J: TRBJ1-1
DNA: TGTGCCAGCAGCCCAGGGACAGGGGGCGCGTTGGGCACTGAAGCTTTCTTT
CDR3: CASSPGTGGALGTEAFF

V: TRBV18
size: NA
D: TRBD1
J: TRBJ1-3
DNA: TGTGCCAGCTCACCCCGGACAGGGCGCAGCTCTGGAAACACCATATATTTT
CDR3: CASSPRTGRSSGNTIYF

V: TRBV7-9
size: NA
D: NA
J: TRBJ1-3
DNA: TGTGCCAGCAGCTTATCTAGAGTCTCTGGAAACACCATATATTTT
CDR3: CASSLSRVSGNTIYF

V: TRBV29-1
size: NA
D: TRBD1
J: TRBJ2-3
DNA: TGCAGCGTTGAAGTCCTCCGGGACAGATCCATCACAGATACGCAGTATTTT
CDR3: CSVEVLRDRSITDTQYF

V: TRBV5-1
size: NA
D: NA
J: TRBJ1-1
DNA: TGCGCCAGCAGCTTGTCGGCAGGGGTCACTGAAGCTTTCTTT
CDR3: CASSLSAGVTEAFF

V: TRBV9
size: many
D: TRBD1
J: TRBJ1-1
DNA: TGTGCCAGCAGCTCCAACCCGGGACAGCTAAGCACTGAAGCTTTCTTT
CDR3: CASSSNPGQLSTEAFF

V: TRBV20-1
size: NA
D: NA
J: TRBJ2-3
DNA: TGCAGTGCTAGTTCGCGGGGAGAGAGCACAGATACGCAGTATTTT
CDR3: CSASSRGESTDTQYF

V: TRBV7-9
size: many
D: TRBD1
J: TRBJ2-3
DNA: TGTGCCAGCAGCCCGATGACAGGGGAGACGCAGTATTTT
CDR3: CASSPMTGETQYF

V: TRBV10-3
size: NA
D: NA
J: TRBJ2-2
DNA: TGTGCCATCAGTGAGTCGCCCGGACAGGAGGGAAGGGAGCTGTTTTTT
CDR3: CAISESPGQEGRELFF

V: TRBV6-5
size: NA
D: NA
J: TRBJ2-1
DNA: TGTGCCAGCAGTTACAACAGGGAAGACTACAATGAGCAGTTCTTC
CDR3: CASSYNREDYNEQFF

V: TRBV7-2
size: NA
D: TRBD2
J: TRBJ2-5
DNA: TGTGCCAGCAGCTCCTTTGGGACTAGCGGGATGGGGGGTTTGGAGACCCAGTACTTC
CDR3: CASSSFGTSGMGGLETQYF

V: TRBV25-1
size: NA
D: TRBD1
J: TRBJ2-5
DNA: TGTGCCAGCACTGAGGGACAGGGGGGAGAGACCCAGTACTTC
CDR3: CASTEGQGGETQYF

V: TRBV27
size: few
D: NA
J: TRBJ1-2
DNA: TGTGCCAGCAGTTTACGGGGGATATATGGCTACACCTTC
CDR3: CASSLRGIYGYTF

V: TRBV6-5
size: NA
D: TRBD1
J: TRBJ1-1
DNA: TGTGCCAGCAGAGGACAGGGGGTTATTCCGACTGAAGCTTTCTTT
CDR3: CASRGQGVIPTEAFF

V: TRBV10-1
size: NA
D: TRBD1
J: TRBJ1-1
DNA: TGCGCCAGCAGTGTTAGGGGGCGCCCAGCTTTCTTT
CDR3: CASSVRGRPAFF

V: TRBV6-2/TRBV6-3
size: NA
D: TRBD1
J: TRBJ2-1
DNA: TGTGCCAGCAGTTACTTTCCCGGGACAGTTACCTACAATGAGCAGTTCTTC
CDR3: CASSYFPGTVTYNEQFF

V: TRBV7-8
size: NA
D: NA
J: TRBJ2-3
DNA: TGTGCCAGCAGCGAGTACAGGGCTAATACGCAGTATTTT
CDR3: CASSEYRANTQYF

V: TRBV6-5
size: NA
D: TRBD2
J: TRBJ2-3
DNA: TGTGCCAGCAGAACCCGCGGGGGGGGCACAGATACGCAGTATTTT
CDR3: CASRTRGGGTDTQYF

V: TRBV18
size: NA
D: TRBD1
J: TRBJ2-6
DNA: TGTGCCAGCTCACCCGAACAGGGGAAATCTGGGGCCAACGTCCTGACTTTC
CDR3: CASSPEQGKSGANVLTF

V: TRBV4-2
size: NA
D: NA
J: TRBJ1-6
DNA: TGTGCCAGCAGCCAAGGAGGCCACTCCTATAATTCACCCCTCCACTTT
CDR3: CASSQGGHSYNSPLHF

V: TRBV24-1
size: NA
D: TRBD2
J: TRBJ2-5
DNA: TGTGCCACCAGTGATGTAACTAGCGGGAGGGAGACCCAGTACTTC
CDR3: CATSDVTSGRETQYF

V: TRBV15
size: NA
D: NA
J: TRBJ2-5
DNA: TGTGCCACCAGCAGCGGGCAGGGAGGTACCCAAGAGACCCAGTACTTC
CDR3: CATSSGQGGTQETQYF

V: TRBV4-1
size: NA
D: TRBD1
J: TRBJ1-4
DNA: TGCGCCAGCAGCCTGGGACAGGGAGTATCCCCAACTAATGAAAAACTGTTTTTT
CDR3: CASSLGQGVSPTNEKLFF